The present T cell receptor beta chain was sequenced within a study of blood T cells in healthy people across ages. The V end was cut by 1 base, the J end by 0 bases, with 7 bases between. The germline V gene encodes CDR1 DFQATT and CDR2 SNEGSKA (reference sequence). This CDR3 comprises 14 residues. A second PCR, run for roughly 7 to 12 cycles, used a sample-barcoded 5' primer plus a J-beta primer mix. TCRdb called the 5' RACE reads again in MiXCR, with one record for every CDR3 protein. This sample yields 650,000 to 1,000,000 distinct CDR3 sequences, of which 30% to 45% are seen a single time; approximately 13% belongs to the top ten.

The clonotype was recovered from a man between 18 and 29 years old in good health. The chain carries TRBV20-1 and TRBJ2-1; D gene unclear. The sequencing sample was made of blood. The CDR3 is CSARGSRSYNEQFF. CDR3 in DNA: TGCAGTGCTAGAGGCAGCCGCTCCTACAATGAGCAGTTCTTC.